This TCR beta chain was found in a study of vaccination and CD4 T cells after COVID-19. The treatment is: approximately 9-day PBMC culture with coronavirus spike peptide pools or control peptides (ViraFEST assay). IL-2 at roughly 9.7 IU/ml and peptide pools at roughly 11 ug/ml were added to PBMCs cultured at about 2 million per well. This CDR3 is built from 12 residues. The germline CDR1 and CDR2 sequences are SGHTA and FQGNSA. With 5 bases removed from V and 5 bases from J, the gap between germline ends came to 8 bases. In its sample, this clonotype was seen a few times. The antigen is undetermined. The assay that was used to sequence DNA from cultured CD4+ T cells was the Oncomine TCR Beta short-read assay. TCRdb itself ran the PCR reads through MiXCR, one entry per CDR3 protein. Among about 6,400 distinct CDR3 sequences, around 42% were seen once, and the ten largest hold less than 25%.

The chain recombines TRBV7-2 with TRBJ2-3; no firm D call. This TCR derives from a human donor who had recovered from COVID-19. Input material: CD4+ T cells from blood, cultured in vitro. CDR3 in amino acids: CASSQPVDTQYF. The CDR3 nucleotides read TGTGCCAGCAGCCAGCCAGTAGATACGCAGTATTTT. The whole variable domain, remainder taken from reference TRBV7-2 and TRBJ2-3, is GAGVSQSPSNKVTEKGKDVELRCDPISGHTALYWYRQSLGQGLEFLIYFQGNSAPDKSGLPSDRFSAERTGGSVSTLTIQRTQQEDSAVYLCASSQPVDTQYFGPGTRLTVL.